This is a list of T cell receptor beta chains from one sample in a study of regulatory T cells in long-lasting Graves disease. TCRdb re-analysed the multiplex PCR reads in MiXCR, keeping a single row per CDR3 protein. The sample lists about 460,000 distinct CDR3 sequences, approximately 23% seen once, with approximately 14% in the top ten. The sample in question was peripheral blood mononuclear cells (PBMCs), obtained when the disease was refractory, from a patient treated with antithyroid drugs. Receptors originate from a female donor with Graves disease. Each CDR3 is given with its conserved first and last residue. Each record gives: V gene, J gene, clone size, D gene, CDR3 length, CDR3 DNA, CDR3 protein. A D gene is named only where the DNA matches it firmly. Expanded clones get a size class; other rows say once, few or many, or leave the size out.

V: TRBV6-2/TRBV6-3; J: TRBJ2-7; size: -; D: -; length: 17; DNA: TGTGCCAGCAGTTATCGGATTGTGACTTCACCCGCGTGGGAGCAGTACTTC; CDR3: CASSYRIVTSPAWEQYF
V: TRBV4-1; J: TRBJ1-4; size: -; D: -; length: 13; DNA: TGCGCCAGCAGCCAGGACGGACAGTCAGAACTGTTTTTT; CDR3: CASSQDGQSELFF
V: TRBV6-2/TRBV6-3; J: TRBJ1-1; size: few; D: -; length: 15; DNA: TGTGCCAGCAGTTACGTCCGGGGGCTGAGAACTGAAGCTTTCTTT; CDR3: CASSYVRGLRTEAFF
V: TRBV30; J: TRBJ2-1; size: few; D: TRBD2; length: 15; DNA: TGTGCCTGGAGCGGCGGAAGCGGGGGGGCCTATGAGCAGTTCTTC; CDR3: CAWSGGSGGAYEQFF
V: TRBV6-1; J: TRBJ1-4; size: few; D: TRBD1; length: 14; DNA: TGTGCCAGCAGACCGGGACAGGATAATGAAAAACTGTTTTTT; CDR3: CASRPGQDNEKLFF
V: TRBV5-5; J: TRBJ2-7; size: few; D: -; length: 14; DNA: TGTGCCAGCAGCTTGTTGGAGCATTCCTACGAGCAGTACTTC; CDR3: CASSLLEHSYEQYF
V: TRBV25-1; J: TRBJ2-2; size: many; D: TRBD1; length: 14; DNA: TGTGCCAGCAGTGGGACAGGGTACACCGGGGAGCTGTTTTTT; CDR3: CASSGTGYTGELFF
V: TRBV20-1; J: TRBJ1-3; size: few; D: -; length: 15; DNA: TGCAGTGCTACCTTGGACGCCCGCTCTGGAAACACCATATATTTT; CDR3: CSATLDARSGNTIYF
V: TRBV29-1; J: TRBJ1-2; size: -; D: -; length: 12; DNA: TGCAGCGTTGAAGTTGGAAAGGCGGGCTACACCTTC; CDR3: CSVEVGKAGYTF
V: TRBV2; J: TRBJ1-1; size: many; D: -; length: 13; DNA: TGTGCCAGCAAGTTAGGGCTAAACACTGAAGCTTTCTTT; CDR3: CASKLGLNTEAFF
V: TRBV28; J: TRBJ2-1; size: -; D: TRBD1; length: 16; DNA: TGTGCCAGCAGTCCGGGACAGGGGCCCTCCTACAATGAGCAGTTCTTC; CDR3: CASSPGQGPSYNEQFF
V: TRBV3-1; J: TRBJ1-1; size: few; D: -; length: 15; DNA: TGTGCCAGCAGCCAAGATCTAGGGGGGAACACTGAAGCTTTCTTT; CDR3: CASSQDLGGNTEAFF
V: TRBV24-1; J: TRBJ1-2; size: many; D: -; length: 12; DNA: TGTGCCACCGGGGAGGGGAACTATGGCTACACCTTC; CDR3: CATGEGNYGYTF
V: TRBV5-4; J: TRBJ1-2; size: few; D: -; length: 17; DNA: TGTGCCAGCAGCTACCTCCCCTCGCGGACCGGCGCCTATGGCTACACCTTC; CDR3: CASSYLPSRTGAYGYTF
V: TRBV5-1; J: TRBJ2-7; size: many; D: TRBD1; length: 17; DNA: TGCGCCAGCAGCTTCCGGACAGGGTTGAATGGAATTTACGAGCAGTACTTC; CDR3: CASSFRTGLNGIYEQYF
V: TRBV30; J: TRBJ1-2; size: few; D: TRBD1; length: 16; DNA: TGTGCCTGGAGTCCACGACCCGGGACAGCCAACTATGGCTACACCTTC; CDR3: CAWSPRPGTANYGYTF
V: TRBV28; J: TRBJ2-7; size: many; D: -; length: 14; DNA: TGTGCCAGCACCACCGGTGAACACCTCTACGAGCAGTACTTC; CDR3: CASTTGEHLYEQYF
V: TRBV6-2/TRBV6-3; J: TRBJ2-1; size: -; D: -; length: 14; DNA: TGTGCCAGCAGCGCTGAATGGCTACGGAATGAGCAGTTCTTC; CDR3: CASSAEWLRNEQFF
V: TRBV29-1; J: TRBJ2-5; size: few; D: TRBD2; length: 14; DNA: TGCAGCGTTGCGGGCGGGGGGGCCCTGGAGACCCAGTACTTC; CDR3: CSVAGGGALETQYF
V: TRBV5-1; J: TRBJ2-3; size: few; D: TRBD1; length: 17; DNA: TGCGCCAGCAGCTTGGAGTTAAACAGGGGCTCCACAGATACGCAGTATTTT; CDR3: CASSLELNRGSTDTQYF
V: TRBV5-1; J: TRBJ1-2; size: -; D: TRBD1; length: 15; DNA: TGCCCCAGCAGCATAGGACAGGCTACTAACTATGGCTACACCTTC; CDR3: CPSSIGQATNYGYTF
V: TRBV9; J: TRBJ2-1; size: -; D: TRBD1; length: 18; DNA: TGTGCCAGCAGCGGATCCCCGGACAGGTCAACCCCCCCGGGTGAGCAGTTCTTC; CDR3: CASSGSPDRSTPPGEQFF
V: TRBV12-5; J: TRBJ2-1; size: -; D: -; length: 13; DNA: TGTGCTAGTAAGGGGGGGGTATGGGAGGAGCAGTTCTTC; CDR3: CASKGGVWEEQFF
V: TRBV7-2; J: TRBJ2-1; size: many; D: TRBD2; length: 15; DNA: TGTGCCAGCAGTTTGCTAGCGGGGTCTTACAATGAGCAGTTCTTC; CDR3: CASSLLAGSYNEQFF
V: TRBV20-1; J: TRBJ1-1; size: many; D: -; length: 15; DNA: TGCAGTGCTATTTTGGGGCCCTACATGAACACTGAAGCTTTCTTT; CDR3: CSAILGPYMNTEAFF
V: TRBV19; J: TRBJ2-7; size: few; D: -; length: 14; DNA: TGTGCCAGTAGTCCAGCACTAGTCTCCTACGAGCAGTACTTC; CDR3: CASSPALVSYEQYF
V: TRBV20-1; J: TRBJ1-1; size: few; D: -; length: 14; DNA: TGCAGTGCTAGATCAGGGAAGATGAGGACTGAAGCTTTCTTT; CDR3: CSARSGKMRTEAFF
V: TRBV7-2; J: TRBJ2-2; size: -; D: TRBD1; length: 15; DNA: TGTGCCAGCAAGAAGGGGGACAGGGAGGTCGGGGAGCTGTTTTTT; CDR3: CASKKGDREVGELFF
V: TRBV7-2; J: TRBJ2-5; size: many; D: -; length: 12; DNA: TGTGCCAGCAGCTTGGGAATAGAGACCCAGTACTTC; CDR3: CASSLGIETQYF
V: TRBV6-2/TRBV6-3; J: TRBJ2-2; size: -; D: -; length: 16; DNA: TGTGCCAGCAGTTACAGGCGTGTGGCCGACACCGGGGAGCTGTTTTTT; CDR3: CASSYRRVADTGELFF
V: TRBV30; J: TRBJ1-1; size: many; D: -; length: 13; DNA: TGTGCCTGGGGAGGACGGGTGAACACTGAAGCTTTCTTT; CDR3: CAWGGRVNTEAFF
V: TRBV19; J: TRBJ2-2; size: -; D: -; length: 14; DNA: TGTGCCAGTAACCAGGCAGGGGGGAGCGGGGAGCTGTTTTTT; CDR3: CASNQAGGSGELFF
V: TRBV20-1; J: TRBJ2-6; size: -; D: -; length: 18; DNA: TGCAGTGCTAGAGACTCCCAAGGTCCTGGCTCTGGGGCCAACGTCCTGACTTTC; CDR3: CSARDSQGPGSGANVLTF
V: TRBV6-1; J: TRBJ1-1; size: few; D: -; length: 13; DNA: TGTGCCAGCAGTGCTATAGCCGGGACTGAAGCTTTCTTT; CDR3: CASSAIAGTEAFF
V: TRBV20-1; J: TRBJ1-2; size: many; D: -; length: 12; DNA: TGCAGTGCTAGTCAGTCCGCTAGTGGCTACACCTTC; CDR3: CSASQSASGYTF
V: TRBV6-1; J: TRBJ2-5; size: many; D: -; length: 11; DNA: TGTGCCAGCCGGGTCGAGGAGACCCAGTACTTC; CDR3: CASRVEETQYF
V: TRBV5-1; J: TRBJ2-5; size: -; D: -; length: 15; DNA: TGCGCCAGCAGCTTGGGAGTCGCAGTCCAAGAGACCCAGTACTTC; CDR3: CASSLGVAVQETQYF
V: TRBV2; J: TRBJ2-3; size: -; D: TRBD2; length: 14; DNA: TGTGCCAGCAAGGTAGCGGGGATCCAAGATACGCAGTATTTT; CDR3: CASKVAGIQDTQYF
V: TRBV28; J: TRBJ2-7; size: many; D: -; length: 15; DNA: TGTGCCAGCAGTTATCTCAATCACATGGTCTACGAGCAGTACTTC; CDR3: CASSYLNHMVYEQYF
V: TRBV19; J: TRBJ1-2; size: -; D: TRBD1; length: 18; DNA: TGTGCCAGTACCGATGAGCCGGGACAGGGGTCCCCAAACTATGGCTACACCTTC; CDR3: CASTDEPGQGSPNYGYTF